These 22 T cell receptor beta chains came from one sample sequenced in a study of blood T cell repertoires in COVID-19. Libraries were prepared by immunoSEQ multiplex PCR; TCRdb keeps only in-frame clonotypes and omits some of them. The sample carries 390,000 or so clones, 86% recorded once. The material sequenced was peripheral blood. These receptors were taken from a woman in her twenties or thirties with active or convalescent COVID-19.

The rearrangement uses TRBV5-4 and TRBJ1-2, with 12 bases that match TRBD1. The CDR3 is 18 residues long. Germline CDR1 reads SGHNT; CDR2 reads YYREEE (reference sequence). Trimming removed 3 bases from V and 6 bases from J; junction bases left unmatched: 15. The CDR3 sequence is CASSWSAGQGAAVDGYTF. The CDR3 DNA follows: TGTGCCAGCAGCTGGTCTGCGGGACAGGGGGCCGCAGTGGATGGCTACACCTTC.

Regarding this clone: This same CDR3 is encoded by further DNA sequences in the sample. The chain carries TRBV18 and TRBJ1-2, with 7 bases lining up with TRBD1. V shed 3 bases, J shed 5 bases, and the junction held 3 bases outside the gene matches. Germline V gene data show CDR1 as KGHSH and CDR2 as LQKENI. This CDR3 contains 13 residues. In DNA, the CDR3 is TGTGCCAGCTCACCTGACAGGGATTATGGCTACACCTTC. This encodes CASSPDRDYGYTF.

CDR3 DNA sequence: TGTGCCAGCGACGACAGGATCCAAGGGGGCACTGAAGCTTTCTTT. Its translation: CASDDRIQGGTEAFF. The genes are TRBV27 and TRBJ1-1, with D maybe TRBD1 (6 bases). CDR3 size: 15 residues. Trimming removed 8 bases at V and 4 bases at J, with 20 bases between. Per the germline V gene, CDR1 is MNHEY and CDR2 is SMNVEV (reference sequence).

The rearrangement links TRBV4-1 to TRBJ1-1; D perhaps matches TRBD1 (5 bases). The germline V and J ends were trimmed by 1 base and 3 bases, with 12 bases remaining between them. The germline V gene encodes CDR1 MGHRA and CDR2 YSYEKL. CDR3 size: 15 residues. Written as DNA, the CDR3 is TGCGCCAGCAGCCAAGCCACAGGTGAGGACACTGAAGCTTTCTTT. Translated, it gives CASSQATGEDTEAFF.

V is TRBV4-1 and J is TRBJ1-5, with a tentative D call TRBD1 (6 bases). Per germline, CDR1 MGHRA and CDR2 YSYEKL. The ends were cut back, 3 bases at V and 4 bases at J, with 10 bases in the middle. CDR3 length: 14 amino acids. CDR3 nucleotide sequence: TGCGCCAGCAGCCAGGACAGTCGTAATCAGCCCCAGCATTTT. Protein: CASSQDSRNQPQHF.

As concerns this clone: Germline is not matched at one junction end, which may reflect a read error. The genes are TRBV7-9 and TRBJ2-2, with D possibly being TRBD2 (6 bases). Germline V gives CDR1 SEHNR, CDR2 FQNEAQ (reference sequence). The CDR3 consists of 13 residues. The CDR3 loop is CASSSDQTGGLFF. The CDR3 region has the DNA TGTGCCAGCAGCTCAGACCAGACCGGGGGGCTGTTTTTT.

The chain employs TRBV28 and TRBJ2-1, with unresolved D. This CDR3 has 14 residues. Germline V gene lookup returns CDR1 MDHEN and CDR2 SYDVKM. The V gene lost 7 bases and the J gene lost 2 bases, with 12 bases spanning the gap. The chain's CDR3 is CASNADLTYNEQFF. In DNA form, the CDR3 reads TGTGCCAGCAACGCGGATTTGACCTACAATGAGCAGTTCTTC.

V is TRBV9 and J is TRBJ2-3; perhaps TRBD1 as D (6 bases). CDR3 size: 16 residues. Trimming left V 2 bases short and J 6 bases short, with 19 bases between. Germline CDR1 is SGDLS and CDR2 is YYNGEE. This chain's CDR3 is CASSVAQGISSDTQYF. The CDR3 DNA is TGTGCCAGCAGCGTTGCCCAGGGGATTTCAAGCGATACGCAGTATTTT.

The gene calls are TRBV2 and TRBJ1-1; 7 nucleotides align to TRBD1. Trimming at V came to 8 bases and at J to 3 bases, leaving 6 bases not matched to a gene. Germline V gene data show CDR1 as SNHLY and CDR2 as FYNNEI. The CDR3 loop spans 13 amino acids. In nucleotides, the CDR3 is TGTGCCAGCCATGACAGGGAGGACACTGAAGCTTTCTTT. It yields the protein CASHDREDTEAFF.

This sequence joins TRBV7-2 and TRBJ2-3; the match to TRBD2 covers 12 bases. CDR3 length: 17 amino acids. With V trimmed by 3 bases and J by 4 bases, 8 bases remained unmatched. Germline loops: CDR1 SGHTA, CDR2 FQGNSA. CDR3 coding DNA: TGTGCCAGCAGCTTCCCCCGACTAGCGGGAGTGCCAGATACGCAGTATTTT. Encoded protein: CASSFPRLAGVPDTQYF.

The V call is TRBV6-5, the J call TRBJ1-3; a weak D match, TRBD1 (5 bases). Germline CDR1 is MNHEY and CDR2 is SVGAGI. V was trimmed by 3 bases and J by 2 bases, leaving 8 bases between them. This CDR3 has 14 amino acids. CDR3: CASSYTGPGNTIYF. The DNA of the CDR3 is TGTGCCAGCAGTTATACAGGACCTGGAAACACCATATATTTT.

This clone was seen a few times. V is TRBV3-1 (or the pseudogene TRBV3-2) and J is TRBJ2-7; the D gene is possibly TRBD1 (6 bases). Germline CDR1 and CDR2: LGHDT and YNNKEL (reference sequence). CDR3 length: 12 amino acids. Trimming cost V 4 bases and J 6 bases, with 10 bases left between them. The CDR3 nucleotides are TGTGCCAGCAGCCCCACAGGGTTCGAGCAGTACTTC. This gives the protein CASSPTGFEQYF.

With regard to this clone: Other DNA sequences within the sample encode an identical CDR3. CDR3 coding DNA: TGCGCCAGCAGCTTGGCTTATGAGCAGTTCTTC. Translated: CASSLAYEQFF. This chain joins TRBV5-1 and TRBJ2-1, with D unresolved. CDR1 and CDR2 (germline): SGHRS, YFSETQ. The length of the CDR3 is 11 residues. V was trimmed by 0 bases and J by 8 bases, leaving 3 bases between them.

This clone has a single count. This rearrangement joins TRBV2 to TRBJ2-1, with a tentative D call TRBD1 (5 bases). Deletions cut 0 bases from V and 7 bases from J, with 7 bases between. The CDR3 has 13 residues. Germline V CDR1 and CDR2: SNHLY, FYNNEI. The CDR3 region is CASSEAGANEQFF. CDR3 sequence (DNA): TGTGCCAGCAGTGAAGCAGGGGCTAATGAGCAGTTCTTC. Full variable domain (rest looked up from reference TRBV2 and TRBJ2-1): EPEVTQTPSHQVTQMGQEVILRCVPISNHLYFYWYRQILGQKVEFLVSFYNNEISEKSEIFDDQFSVERPDGSNFTLKIRSTKLEDSAMYFCASSEAGANEQFFGPGTRLTVL.

CDR3 amino acids: CASSVGPGNEQFF. CDR3 DNA: TGTGCCAGCAGCGTAGGGCCGGGCAATGAGCAGTTCTTC. The chain employs TRBV9 and TRBJ2-1; D is unresolved. Germline loops: CDR1 SGDLS, CDR2 YYNGEE. Trimming left V 0 bases short and J 6 bases short, with 7 bases between. This CDR3 is built from 13 residues.

In DNA form, the CDR3 reads TGTGCCAGCAGGAAGACAGGGGATAGATCTGGAAACACCATATATTTT. This encodes CASRKTGDRSGNTIYF. The V gene is TRBV2, the J gene TRBJ1-3; 8 bases are shared with TRBD1. The CDR3 spans 16 residues. The germline gives CDR1 SNHLY, CDR2 FYNNEI. Trimming cost V 6 bases and J 1 base; bases outside gene matches: 8.

This clone was seen once. The rearrangement links TRBV5-1 to TRBJ2-7; 7 bases map to TRBD2. The V gene's germline CDR1 is SGHRS and CDR2 YFSETQ. CDR3 length: 13 amino acids. The junction had 3 bases not matched to a gene; V was cut back by 1 base and J by 5 bases. The CDR3, as DNA: TGCGCCAGCAGCTTGTCGGGGGGAGACGAGCAGTACTTC. This sequence encodes CASSLSGGDEQYF.

CDR3 nucleotides: TGTGCCAGCAGCGCGACACTCCAGGGGTCTGGCTACACCTTC. Its protein product is CASSATLQGSGYTF. The rearrangement links TRBV9 to TRBJ1-2, with D maybe TRBD1 (6 bases). Looked up from germline, CDR1 is SGDLS and CDR2 is YYNGEE. CDR3 length equals 14 residues. Between the trimmed V and J ends, which lost 3 bases and 7 bases, there was a span of 16 bases.

The chain has TRBV30 and TRBJ1-5; no firm D call. V lost 0 bases, J lost 4 bases, and 7 bases lay in between. Germline values: CDR1 GTSNPN, CDR2 SVGIG (reference sequence). The CDR3 totals 13 residues. CDR3: CAWSVAGNQPQHF. In nucleotides, the CDR3 is TGTGCCTGGAGTGTAGCAGGTAATCAGCCCCAGCATTTT.

The chain uses TRBV3-1 (or the pseudogene TRBV3-2) and TRBJ2-2; TRBD2 aligns across 7 bases. Germline V lookup: CDR1 LGHDT, CDR2 YNNKEL (reference sequence). The CDR3 runs to 16 residues. The trim removed 4 bases at V and 1 base at J, leaving 6 bases unmatched. The CDR3 nucleotides are TGTGCCAGCAGCCCCGGACTAGTGGGGAACACCGGGGAGCTGTTTTTT. This translates into CASSPGLVGNTGELFF.

The CDR3 sequence is CASQGLSHYGYTF. CDR3 bases: TGTGCCAGCCAGGGACTCAGTCACTATGGCTACACCTTC. The V and J genes are TRBV11-3 and TRBJ1-2; a weak D match, TRBD1 (5 bases). The CDR3 covers 13 residues. Germline loops: CDR1 SGHNT, CDR2 YENEEA. Trimming left V 8 bases short and J 3 bases short, with 13 bases between. The full variable domain, with the rest looked up from reference TRBV11-3 and TRBJ1-2, is EAGVVQSPRYKIIEKKQPVAFWCNPISGHNTLYWYLQNLGQGPELLIRYENEEAVDDSQLPKDRFSAERLKGVDSTLKIQPAELGDSAVYLCASQGLSHYGYTFGSGTRLTVV.

This clone has a single count. J is TRBJ1-1 and V is TRBV4-2; 7 bases line up with TRBD1. Trimming removed 3 bases from V and 1 base from J; junction bases left unmatched: 5. The CDR3 covers 15 residues. Germline V lookup: CDR1 LGHNA, CDR2 YNFKEQ. CDR3 DNA: TGTGCCAGCAGCCAGTACAGGGGAGGGAACACTGAAGCTTTCTTT. As protein: CASSQYRGGNTEAFF.